Sequencing of this T cell receptor beta chain was carried out in a study of human T cells and chemical hapten exposure. Authors' data handling: Ranging from roughly 23,224 to 700,000, TCR counts per sample had a median value of approximately 97,000. TCRdb itself ran the RACE reads through MiXCR, one entry per CDR3 protein. These V and J calls rely on TCRdb rather than the paper's analysis. The repertoire holds 70,000 to 100,000 distinct CDR3 sequences, approximately 8% seen once, with approximately 1.5% in the top ten. Time point here: patch test 1, 2 weeks after DPC sensitization. Indicated treatment: therapeutic diphenylcyclopropenone sensitization with weekly scalp DPC. At patch-test visits, sampling came before the patch test. This clonotype was seen ten or more times. Antigen specificity is unknown. Points from the study as a whole: Expanded TCRs clustered into significantly more large CDR3 similarity groups than controls, the analysis revealed. Positive correlation was observed between PT1 expanded TCR counts and patch test score.

Sequencing was performed on whole blood, taken in connection with sensitization to the hapten diphenylcyclopropenone (DPC). The sequence derives from a woman under 40 with alopecia areata. Some clones in this sample may be carry-over from other donors' samples.

This CDR3 is CASSVTGGKAFF. The CDR3 coding sequence is TGTGCCAGCAGCGTAACAGGGGGGAAAGCTTTCTTT. The chain uses TRBV9 and TRBJ1-1, with 8 bases fitting TRBD1. Germline V gene lookup returns CDR1 SGDLS and CDR2 YYNGEE. V lost 1 base and J lost 9; bases outside the gene matches: 2. The CDR3 spans 12 residues.